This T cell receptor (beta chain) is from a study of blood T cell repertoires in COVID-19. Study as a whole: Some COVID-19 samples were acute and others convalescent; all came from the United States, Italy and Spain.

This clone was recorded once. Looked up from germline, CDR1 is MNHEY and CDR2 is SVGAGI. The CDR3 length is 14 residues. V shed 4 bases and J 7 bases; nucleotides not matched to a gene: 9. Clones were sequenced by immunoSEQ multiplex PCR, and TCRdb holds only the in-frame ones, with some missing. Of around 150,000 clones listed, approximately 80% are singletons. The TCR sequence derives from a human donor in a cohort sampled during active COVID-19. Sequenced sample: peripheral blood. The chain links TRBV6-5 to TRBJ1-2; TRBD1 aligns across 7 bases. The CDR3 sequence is CASSSADRDAGYTF. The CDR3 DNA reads TGTGCCAGCAGTTCCGCAGACAGGGATGCTGGCTACACCTTC.